This T cell receptor beta chain was retrieved from a study of cytomegalovirus exposure and HLA in healthy donors. Whole-study findings and limits: It emerged from a later analysis that several of the most significant clusters appeared to be linked to common viral pathogens. HLA restriction was apparent for most CMV-associated TCR beta chains in a later analysis.

This clone was found a few times. Its antigen is undetermined. Sampled while nominally healthy, donors likely had unrecorded immune exposures. CDR3 length: 14 residues. Primers for the PCR totalled 60 Vbeta and 13 Jbeta. The method was immunoSEQ multiplex PCR; TCRdb's version includes in-frame clones alone and lacks a portion of them. Of roughly 170,000 clones in the sample, roughly 88% were seen once. The TCR was taken from a girl aged 2 to 10 in good health and CMV-seropositive. The sequenced sample was PBMCs. V and J are TRBV12-2 and TRBJ1-1; the D call TRBD1 from the table was never checked on the DNA. TRBV12-2 is a known pseudogene. The chain's CDR3 is CASRLGGLNTEAFF. The CDR3 region has the DNA TGTGCAAGTCGCTTAGGGGGCCTAAACACTGAAGCTTTCTTT.